The 18 T cell receptor beta chains given below trace back to one sample, sequenced in a study of technical replicates of blood from several donors. Method: immunoSEQ multiplex PCR; TCRdb's copy keeps in-frame clones and lacks some. The table records some 12,000 clones, 92% of them present only once. Sequenced input: PBMCs. The receptor set was obtained from a human donor in good health.

The chain couples TRBV6-1 to TRBJ1-1, with D possibly matching TRBD1 (5 bases). This CDR3 comprises 15 residues. V was cut by 3 bases and J by 3 bases, with 14 bases left in between. Germline CDR1 reads MNHNS; CDR2 reads SASEGT. The chain's CDR3 is CASSDGGKGDTEAFF. DNA of the CDR3: TGTGCCAGCAGTGATGGGGGGAAAGGGGACACTGAAGCTTTCTTT.

As DNA, the CDR3 is TGCGCCAGCAGCTTGGGGGACAGGAGTCCCTACGAGCAGTACTTC. This gives the protein CASSLGDRSPYEQYF. The chain employs TRBV5-1 and TRBJ2-7; TRBD1 matches at 8 bases. The germline V gene encodes CDR1 SGHRS and CDR2 YFSETQ. The CDR3 extends over 15 amino acids. The ends lost 0 bases at V and 2 bases at J; junction bases unmatched: 4.

The genes are TRBV28 and TRBJ2-5; D is perhaps TRBD1 (6 bases). The V gene's germline CDR1 is MDHEN and CDR2 SYDVKM. The CDR3 runs to 13 residues. V was clipped by 5 bases and J by 5 bases, with 12 bases between them. CDR3: CASSIGTRETQYF. CDR3 in DNA: TGTGCCAGCAGTATCGGGACAAGGGAGACCCAGTACTTC.

The chain has TRBV19 and TRBJ2-2; D is perhaps TRBD2 (6 bases). Germline values: CDR1 LNHDA, CDR2 SQIVND (reference sequence). This CDR3 comprises 17 residues. The V gene lost 3 bases and the J gene lost 5 bases, with 19 bases spanning the gap. In DNA form, the CDR3 reads TGTGCCAGTAGTATTCCGACTAGTCAAAGACCTACCGGGGAGCTGTTTTTT. Translation: CASSIPTSQRPTGELFF.

This clone is a singleton in its sample. CDR3 nucleotides: TGTGCCAGCAGCTACGGACTCCTTAGCGGTTCCTCCTACGAGCAGTACTTC. It translates to CASSYGLLSGSSYEQYF. This chain links TRBV11-2 with TRBJ2-7; D perhaps matches TRBD2 (6 bases). The germline V gene has CDR1 SGHAT and CDR2 FQNNGV. This CDR3 contains 17 residues. Deletions cut 4 bases from V and 0 bases from J, with 19 bases between.

The genes are TRBV7-9 and TRBJ2-1; TRBD2 matches at 10 bases. Looked up from germline, CDR1 is SEHNR and CDR2 is FQNEAQ (reference sequence). The ends lost 5 bases at V and 10 bases at J; junction bases unmatched: 2. This CDR3 region has 12 residues. The CDR3 loop reads CASSKGLAEQFF. The CDR3 bases are TGTGCCAGCAGCAAGGGACTAGCGGAGCAGTTCTTC.

The chain has TRBV10-3 and TRBJ2-7, with a weak D call TRBD2 (5 bases). The CDR3 extends over 14 amino acids. Looked up from germline, CDR1 is ENHRY and CDR2 is SYGVKD. With 2 bases removed from V and 3 bases from J, the gap between germline ends came to 11 bases. The CDR3 region is CAISERGGNYEQYF. As DNA, the CDR3 is TGTGCCATCAGTGAGCGGGGTGGAAACTACGAGCAGTACTTC.

The gene calls are TRBV7-9 and TRBJ2-7; possibly TRBD1 for D (5 bases). V gave up 3 bases and J gave up 2 bases, with 11 bases separating them. Germline V gene sequence: CDR1 SEHNR, CDR2 FQNEAQ (reference sequence). The CDR3 is 14 amino acids. CDR3 nucleotide sequence: TGTGCCAGCAGCTTCGGCACAGGTCCCTACGAGCAGTACTTC. Residues: CASSFGTGPYEQYF. The full variable domain, completed using reference TRBV7-9 and TRBJ2-7, is DTGVSQNPRHKITKRGQNVTFRCDPISEHNRLYWYRQTLGQGPEFLTYFQNEAQLEKSRLLSDRFSAERPKGSFSTLEIQRTEQGDSAMYLCASSFGTGPYEQYFGPGTRLTVT.

V gene TRBV5-1 combines with J gene TRBJ2-5, with TRBD1 as a possible D gene (5 bases). With 0 bases removed from V and 2 bases from J, the gap between germline ends came to 14 bases. Germline loops: CDR1 SGHRS, CDR2 YFSETQ. This CDR3 has 16 residues. CDR3 in amino acids: CASSLGDLGLQETQYF. CDR3 DNA: TGCGCCAGCAGCTTGGGTGATTTGGGGCTACAAGAGACCCAGTACTTC.

The rearrangement joins TRBV5-4 to TRBJ2-3; D might be TRBD2 (6 bases). V shed 1 base and J shed 0 bases, with 12 bases lying between them. CDR1 and CDR2 from the germline V gene are SGHNT and YYREEE (reference sequence). The CDR3 totals 16 residues. The CDR3 reads CASSLFRGASTDTQYF. In nucleotides, the CDR3 is TGTGCCAGCAGCTTGTTTCGCGGGGCTAGCACAGATACGCAGTATTTT.

The DNA of the CDR3 is TGTGCCAGCAGCGTAGCGGCAGGGTCCCATCGTACCTCCTACGAGCAGTACTTC. Its translation: CASSVAAGSHRTSYEQYF. The chain joins TRBV9 to TRBJ2-7; D perhaps matches TRBD1 (5 bases). There are 18 residues in the CDR3. V was cut by 0 bases and J by 0 bases, with 19 bases left in between. Germline assignment: CDR1 SGDLS and CDR2 YYNGEE.

This chain connects TRBV29-1 to TRBJ1-2; D is undetermined. Trimming cost V 3 bases and J 2 bases, with 7 bases left between them. The CDR3 runs 12 residues. Germline lookup yields CDR1 SQVTM and CDR2 ANQGSEA. The CDR3 DNA sequence: TGCAGCGTTGAGGGCGTAAACTATGGCTACACCTTC. Its protein is CSVEGVNYGYTF.

The chain links TRBV4-1 to TRBJ2-3; D is unclear. The CDR3 spans 14 residues. Germline V gene sequence: CDR1 MGHRA, CDR2 YSYEKL. Between the trimmed V and J ends, which lost 4 bases and 2 bases, there was a span of 10 bases. This CDR3 is CASSPSSLTDTQYF. CDR3 nucleotides: TGCGCCAGCAGCCCTTCGAGCCTCACAGATACGCAGTATTTT.

The chain combines TRBV7-9 with TRBJ2-2, with TRBD1 as a possible D gene (5 bases). Germline V gene lookup returns CDR1 SEHNR and CDR2 FQNEAQ (reference sequence). The V and J ends lost 0 bases and 6 bases respectively, with 23 bases between them. The CDR3 consists of 19 residues. The CDR3 sequence is CASSLAYRQDSLGPGELFF. The DNA for the CDR3 is TGTGCCAGCAGCTTAGCCTACAGACAAGACTCTCTGGGGCCCGGGGAGCTGTTTTTT.

This chain's CDR3 is CATSPFTREDGELFF. The CDR3 coding sequence is TGTGCCACCAGCCCCTTCACGCGGGAGGACGGGGAGCTGTTTTTT. The genes are TRBV15 and TRBJ2-2; 8 bases agree with TRBD2. CDR3 length: 15 residues. Germline V gene sequence: CDR1 LNHNV, CDR2 YYDKDF (reference sequence). The ends lost 5 bases at V and 7 bases at J; junction bases unmatched: 9.

This clone was detected only a few times. The rearrangement links TRBV7-6 to TRBJ1-2; 9 nucleotides match TRBD1. V lost 5 bases, J lost 7 bases, and 20 bases stayed unmatched. This CDR3 has 18 residues. Germline CDR1 SGHVS, CDR2 FNYEAQ. The DNA of the CDR3 is TGTGCCAGCAGCCCCACCGGGACAGGGAGGCTACGCGCTTTTGGCTACACCTTC. Encoded protein: CASSPTGTGRLRAFGYTF.

The V call is TRBV4-2, the J call TRBJ1-1; D is possibly TRBD1 (6 bases). This CDR3 spans 14 amino acids. Trimming removed 0 bases at V and 3 bases at J, with 8 bases between. Germline assignment: CDR1 LGHNA and CDR2 YNFKEQ. CDR3 amino acids: CASSQDSGDTEAFF. The CDR3 DNA is TGTGCCAGCAGCCAAGATTCAGGGGACACTGAAGCTTTCTTT.

This clone was picked up one time. The chain combines TRBV5-1 with TRBJ2-7; unclear D gene. Germline-derived CDR1 and CDR2 are SGHRS and YFSETQ. The CDR3 covers 16 residues. V gave up 0 bases and J gave up 2 bases, with 15 bases separating them. The DNA for the CDR3 is TGCGCCAGCAGCTTGGGATCGGGTAAACAAACCTACGAGCAGTACTTC. Translation: CASSLGSGKQTYEQYF.